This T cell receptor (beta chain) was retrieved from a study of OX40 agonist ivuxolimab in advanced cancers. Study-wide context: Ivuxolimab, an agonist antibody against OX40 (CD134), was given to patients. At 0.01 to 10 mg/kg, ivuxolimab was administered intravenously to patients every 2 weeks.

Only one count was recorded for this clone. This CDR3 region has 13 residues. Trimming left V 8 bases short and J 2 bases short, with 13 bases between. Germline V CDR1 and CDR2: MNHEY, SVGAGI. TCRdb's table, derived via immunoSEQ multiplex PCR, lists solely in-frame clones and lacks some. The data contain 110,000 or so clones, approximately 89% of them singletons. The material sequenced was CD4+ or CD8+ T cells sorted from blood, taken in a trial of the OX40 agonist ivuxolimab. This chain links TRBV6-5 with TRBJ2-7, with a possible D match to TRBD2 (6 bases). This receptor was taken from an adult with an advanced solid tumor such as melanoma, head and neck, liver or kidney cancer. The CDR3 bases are TGTGCCAGCTCGCGGGACGCAGCCTACGAGCAGTACTTC. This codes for CASSRDAAYEQYF.